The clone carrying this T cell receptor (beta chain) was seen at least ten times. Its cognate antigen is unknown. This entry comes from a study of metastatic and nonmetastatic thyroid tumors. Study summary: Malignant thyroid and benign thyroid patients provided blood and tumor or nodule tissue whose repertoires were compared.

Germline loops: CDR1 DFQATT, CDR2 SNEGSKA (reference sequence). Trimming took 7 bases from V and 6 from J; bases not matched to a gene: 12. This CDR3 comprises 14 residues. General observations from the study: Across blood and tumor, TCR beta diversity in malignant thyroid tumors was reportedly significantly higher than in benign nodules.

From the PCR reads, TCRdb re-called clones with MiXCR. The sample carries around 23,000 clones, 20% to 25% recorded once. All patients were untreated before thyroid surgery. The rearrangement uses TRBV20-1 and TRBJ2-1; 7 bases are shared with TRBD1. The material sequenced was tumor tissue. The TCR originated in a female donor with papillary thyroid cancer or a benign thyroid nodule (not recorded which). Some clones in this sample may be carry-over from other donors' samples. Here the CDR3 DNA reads TGCAGTGGGGAACAGGGGCTGATGGGCAATGAGCAGTTCTTC. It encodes CSGEQGLMGNEQFF.